Described below is a single T cell receptor (beta chain) sequence and its context. This clone's antigen is unknown. The input lacks base qualities; no much larger clone sits a single base away. Interpreted using the paper, the treatment or condition label stands for: live attenuated yellow fever vaccine strain. A standard Ficoll-Paque protocol was used to isolate PBMCs from peripheral blood. Dynabeads CD4 and CD8 positive selection kits were used to isolate CD4 and CD8 T-cell fractions. RNA was extracted with TriZol from bulk PBMCs, CD4 and CD8 fractions, and dextramer-positive and dextramer-negative fractions. The entry originates in a study of T cells after yellow fever vaccination (dated by TCRdb to the late 2010s). Study-level background: The SMART-Seq v4 Ultra Low Input RNA kit was used to prepare libraries from fractions with low cell numbers. Bulk TCR alpha and beta repertoires were sequenced longitudinally to track T-cell clones before and after primary and booster YFV17D yellow fever vaccination. Two healthy male donors made up the cohort, one aged 18 to 30 years and the other aged 30 to 40 years. Bulk PBMC replicates and cell subsets were isolated from blood drawn at multiple timepoints before and after both primary and secondary immunization. General study outcomes and caveats: A small fraction of clonotypes showed up in both the CD4 and CD8 compartments, probably as a result of convergent recombination. After the booster, most clones that had expanded after primary vaccination were detected again (around 96% of CD4 and 70% to 90% of CD8), suggesting broad maintenance of memory. FACS-sorted repertoires could contain abundant contaminating clonotypes from the bulk population, so computational filtering was required. The secondary T-cell response was found to be weaker but faster than the primary response, with a peak reached on day 5 rather than on day 15. The study included only a couple of donors, which limits how far the findings can be generalized.

CDR1 is given as LNHDA and CDR2 as SQIVND, both from the germline V gene (reference sequence). V is cut by 3 bases and J by 3 bases, and the space between the germline ends is 8 bases. Counted from cysteine to phenylalanine, this CDR3 has 14 amino acids. The retained sequence is limited to the CDR3, 42 bases, with the frame set at the first base. Sequencing instrument: Illumina NovaSeq 6000. TCR cDNA was synthesized by 5'RACE template switching, through which a universal primer site and unique molecular identifiers were introduced. cDNA synthesis was primed from both the TCR alpha and TCR beta constant segments. Library amplification involved two PCR steps, and the second step added sample barcodes and sequencing adapters. Sequencing of the libraries was done on either Illumina HiSeq 2500 (2x100 bp) or NovaSeq (2x150 bp). Concerning the study's data processing: Reads were demultiplexed and collapsed into UMI consensus sequences with MIGEC, and V(D)J alignment was performed with MiXCR. Vaccine-responding clonotypes were identified with edgeR using replicate PBMC samples, with FDR below 0.01 and a log2 fold change above 5 up to day 15 being required. CD4 or CD8 identity was assigned to each bulk clonotype according to whether the clonotype was present at higher abundance in the sequenced CD4 repertoire or the sequenced CD8 repertoire. The public reads were reanalyzed by TCRdb: fastp trimming at Q25, MiXCR alignment, in-frame beta chains only. Entries are consolidated by CDR3 protein sequence, retaining the most common genes and DNA. The V and J calls were not made by the authors but by TCRdb's processing. In this sample the table shows some 220,000 distinct CDR3 sequences, 3% to 3.5% of which occur a single time. Of the sample, roughly 3% is held by the ten largest clones.

This TCR derives from a man between 18 and 29 years old who received the YFV17D yellow fever vaccine. The V and J segments used are TRBV19 and TRBJ1-4; the D segment cannot be called with confidence. Sequencing used CD4+ T cells sorted from PBMCs, obtained 10 days after the yellow fever booster vaccination. For the CDR3, the sequence is CASSIVYPNEKLFF. The DNA sequence is as follows: TGTGCCAGTAGTATCGTATACCCTAATGAAAAACTGTTTTTT.